This T cell receptor (beta chain) was captured in a study of blood T cell repertoires in COVID-19. Some clones are missing from TCRdb's copy, which holds only in-frame ones; the method was immunoSEQ multiplex PCR. Seen here are around 450,000 clones, 87% observed once, and the top ten hold approximately 2%. Cohort assignment relied on participant-reported clinical history. Germline loops: CDR1 LGHDT, CDR2 YNNKEL (reference sequence). J was trimmed by 1 base and V by 0 bases; bases with no gene match: 2. The CDR3 is made up of 17 amino acids. The chain combines TRBV3-1 (or the pseudogene TRBV3-2) with TRBJ2-2; 10 bases are shared with TRBD2. Sequencing was carried out using PBMCs or T cells enriched from blood (not recorded which). The receptor was derived from a woman aged 18-29 years with acute COVID-19. Here the CDR3 DNA reads TGTGCCAGCAGCCAAGACCTAGCGGGAGTGAACACCGGGGAGCTGTTTTTT. This codes for CASSQDLAGVNTGELFF.